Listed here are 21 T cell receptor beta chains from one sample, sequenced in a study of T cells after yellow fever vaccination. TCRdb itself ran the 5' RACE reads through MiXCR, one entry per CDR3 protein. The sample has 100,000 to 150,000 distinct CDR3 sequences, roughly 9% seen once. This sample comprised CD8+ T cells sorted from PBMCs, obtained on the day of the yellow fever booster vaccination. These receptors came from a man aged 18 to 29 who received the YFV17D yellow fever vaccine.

CDR3 in amino acids: CASSWGQGPEQYV. CDR3 nucleotide sequence: TGTGCCAGCAGCTGGGGACAGGGCCCCGAGCAGTACGTC. This chain joins TRBV7-3 and TRBJ2-7; 9 bases match TRBD1. V was pared by 4 bases and J by 6 bases, with 4 bases of the junction left unmatched. Germline V lookup: CDR1 SGHTA, CDR2 FQGTGA. The CDR3 covers 13 residues.

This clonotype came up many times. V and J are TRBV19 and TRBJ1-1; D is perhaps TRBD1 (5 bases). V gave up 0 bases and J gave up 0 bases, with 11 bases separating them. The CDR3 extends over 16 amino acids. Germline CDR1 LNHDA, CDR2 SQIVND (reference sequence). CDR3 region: CASSIEGGNLNTEAFF. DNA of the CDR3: TGTGCCAGTAGTATAGAGGGGGGAAACTTGAACACTGAAGCTTTCTTT.

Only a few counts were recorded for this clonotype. CDR3 sequence: CASSLPGTSGESGTDTQYF. In DNA form, the CDR3 reads TGTGCCAGCAGTTTACCCGGGACTAGCGGGGAGAGCGGCACAGATACGCAGTATTTT. V gene TRBV28 combines with J gene TRBJ2-3; 13 nucleotides line up with TRBD2. J was trimmed by 1 base and V by 2 bases; bases with no gene match: 9. CDR3 length equals 19 residues. Germline values: CDR1 MDHEN, CDR2 SYDVKM.

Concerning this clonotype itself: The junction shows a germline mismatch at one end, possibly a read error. The CDR3 nucleotides read TGTGCCAGCAGCCAGGGACAGGGGGACTTACTCTTC. Translating it yields CASSQGQGDLLF. This chain joins TRBV7-9 and TRBJ2-5; 11 nucleotides align to TRBD1. Germline V CDR1 and CDR2: SEHNR, FQNEAQ (reference sequence). The CDR3 length is 12 residues.

The CDR3 DNA is TGTGCCAGCAAGGACGGGACGAGAAATTCACCCCTCCACTTT. Its protein is CASKDGTRNSPLHF. The gene calls are TRBV27 and TRBJ1-6; D possibly corresponds to TRBD1 (5 bases). Trimming pared 7 bases from V and 7 bases from J, leaving 14 bases between. The CDR3 consists of 14 residues. Germline values: CDR1 MNHEY, CDR2 SMNVEV (reference sequence).

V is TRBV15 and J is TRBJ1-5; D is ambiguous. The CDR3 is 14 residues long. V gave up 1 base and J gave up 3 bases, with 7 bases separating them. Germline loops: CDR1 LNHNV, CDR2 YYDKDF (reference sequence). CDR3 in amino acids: CATSRAGYNQPQHF. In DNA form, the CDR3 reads TGTGCCACCAGCAGAGCGGGGTACAATCAGCCCCAGCATTTT.

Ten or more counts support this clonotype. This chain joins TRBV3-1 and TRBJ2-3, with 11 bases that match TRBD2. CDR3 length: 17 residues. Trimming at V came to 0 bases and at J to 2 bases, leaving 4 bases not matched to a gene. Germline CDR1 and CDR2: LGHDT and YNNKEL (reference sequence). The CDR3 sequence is CASSQDLAGGHTDTQYF. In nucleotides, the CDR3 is TGTGCCAGCAGCCAAGATCTAGCGGGGGGCCACACAGATACGCAGTATTTT.

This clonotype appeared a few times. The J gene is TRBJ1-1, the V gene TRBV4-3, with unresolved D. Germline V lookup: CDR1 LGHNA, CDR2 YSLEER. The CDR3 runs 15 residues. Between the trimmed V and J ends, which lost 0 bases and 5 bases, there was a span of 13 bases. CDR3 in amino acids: CASSQDRDRRTEAFF. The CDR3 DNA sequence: TGCGCCAGCAGCCAAGATAGGGATCGGAGGACTGAAGCTTTCTTT.

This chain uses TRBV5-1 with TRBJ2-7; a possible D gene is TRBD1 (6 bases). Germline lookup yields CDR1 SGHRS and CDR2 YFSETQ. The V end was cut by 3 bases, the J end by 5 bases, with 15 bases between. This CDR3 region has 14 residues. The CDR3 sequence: CASSSGQGSDEQYV. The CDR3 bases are TGCGCCAGCAGCTCGGGACAAGGATCTGACGAGCAGTACGTC.

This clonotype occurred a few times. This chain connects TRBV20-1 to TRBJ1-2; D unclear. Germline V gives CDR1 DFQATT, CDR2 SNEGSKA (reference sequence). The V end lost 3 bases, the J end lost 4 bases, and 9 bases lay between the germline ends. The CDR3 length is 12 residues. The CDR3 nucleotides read TGCAGTGCTAGGAGCTTGGGCTATGGCTACACCTTC. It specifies CSARSLGYGYTF.

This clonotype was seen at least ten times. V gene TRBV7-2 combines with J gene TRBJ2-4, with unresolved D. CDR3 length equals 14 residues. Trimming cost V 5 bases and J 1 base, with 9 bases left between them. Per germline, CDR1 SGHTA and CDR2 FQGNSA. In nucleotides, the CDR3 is TGTGCCAGCAGCCCCCTCCGGGCCAAAAACATTCAGTACTTC. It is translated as CASSPLRAKNIQYF.

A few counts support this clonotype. CDR3 sequence: CASSQVSPHWTEYQETQYF. CDR3 nucleotide sequence: TGTGCCAGCAGCCAAGTTTCCCCTCATTGGACCGAGTACCAAGAGACCCAGTACTTC. V and J are TRBV16 and TRBJ2-5, with D unclear. Germline CDR1 reads KGHSY; CDR2 reads FQNENV. The CDR3 sequence is 19 residues long. With 2 bases removed from V and 0 bases from J, the gap between germline ends came to 22 bases.

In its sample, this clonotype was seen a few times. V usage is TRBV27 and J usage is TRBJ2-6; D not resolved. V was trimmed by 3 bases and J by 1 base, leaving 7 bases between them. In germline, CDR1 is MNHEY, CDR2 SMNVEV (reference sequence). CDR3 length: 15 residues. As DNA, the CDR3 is TGTGCCAGCAGTTTTTATTCGTCTGGGGCCAACGTCCTGACTTTC. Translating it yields CASSFYSSGANVLTF.

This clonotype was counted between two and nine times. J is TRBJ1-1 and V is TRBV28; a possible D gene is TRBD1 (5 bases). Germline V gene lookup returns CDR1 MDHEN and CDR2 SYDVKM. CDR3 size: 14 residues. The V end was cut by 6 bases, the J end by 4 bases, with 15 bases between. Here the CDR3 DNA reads TGTGCCAGCAGAGGCAGGGTACGTAGCACTGAAGCTTTCTTT. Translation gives CASRGRVRSTEAFF.

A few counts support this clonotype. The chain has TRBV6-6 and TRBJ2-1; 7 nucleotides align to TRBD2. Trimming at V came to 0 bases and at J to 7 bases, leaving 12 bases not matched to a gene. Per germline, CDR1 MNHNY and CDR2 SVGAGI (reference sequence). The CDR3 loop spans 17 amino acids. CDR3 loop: CASSYSNLGGNLNEQFF. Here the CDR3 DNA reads TGTGCCAGCAGTTACTCGAACCTCGGGGGGAACCTGAATGAGCAGTTCTTC.

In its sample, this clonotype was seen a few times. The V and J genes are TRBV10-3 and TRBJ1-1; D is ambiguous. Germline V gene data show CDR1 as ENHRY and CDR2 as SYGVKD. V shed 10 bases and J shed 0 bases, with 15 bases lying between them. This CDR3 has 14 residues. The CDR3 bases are TGTGCCACGACCGGGGAAGGAGTGAACACTGAAGCTTTCTTT. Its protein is CATTGEGVNTEAFF.

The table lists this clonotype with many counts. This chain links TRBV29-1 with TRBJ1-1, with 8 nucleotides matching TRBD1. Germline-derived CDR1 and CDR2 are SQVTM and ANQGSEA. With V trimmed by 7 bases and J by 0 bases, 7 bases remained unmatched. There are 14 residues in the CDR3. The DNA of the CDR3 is TGCAGCGCCCTGGGGGGACAGGTGAACACTGAAGCTTTCTTT. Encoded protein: CSALGGQVNTEAFF. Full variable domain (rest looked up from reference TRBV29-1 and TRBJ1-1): SAVISQKPSRDICQRGTSLTIQCQVDSQVTMMFWYRQQPGQSLTLIATANQGSEATYESGFVIDKFPISRPNLTFSTLTVSNMSPEDSSIYLCSALGGQVNTEAFFGQGTRLTVV.

CDR3 sequence reads: CSARNRQLSPLHF. Here the CDR3 DNA reads TGCAGTGCTAGAAACAGGCAATTATCACCCCTCCACTTT. This sequence joins TRBV20-1 and TRBJ1-6; maybe TRBD1 (5 bases). Trimming cost V 2 bases and J 10 bases, with 12 bases left between them. Per germline, CDR1 DFQATT and CDR2 SNEGSKA (reference sequence). This CDR3 comprises 13 residues.

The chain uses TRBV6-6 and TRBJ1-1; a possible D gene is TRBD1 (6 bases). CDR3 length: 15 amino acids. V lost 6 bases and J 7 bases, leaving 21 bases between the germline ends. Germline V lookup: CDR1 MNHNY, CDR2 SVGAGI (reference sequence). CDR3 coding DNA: TGTGCCAGCAGGTACATAACAGGGTTCCCCCTTGAAGCTTTCTTT. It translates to CASRYITGFPLEAFF.

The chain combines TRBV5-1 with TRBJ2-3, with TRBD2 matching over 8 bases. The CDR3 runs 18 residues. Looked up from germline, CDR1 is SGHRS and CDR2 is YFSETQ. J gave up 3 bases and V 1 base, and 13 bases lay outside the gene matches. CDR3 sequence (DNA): TGCGCCAGCAGCTTGACAGGGAGTAGTTTAGCGGGGACAGATACGCAGTATTTT. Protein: CASSLTGSSLAGTDTQYF. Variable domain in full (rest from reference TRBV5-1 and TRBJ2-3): KAGVTQTPRYLIKTRGQQVTLSCSPISGHRSVSWYQQTPGQGLQFLFEYFSETQRNKGNFPGRFSGRQFSNSRSEMNVSTLELGDSALYLCASSLTGSSLAGTDTQYFGPGTRLTVL.

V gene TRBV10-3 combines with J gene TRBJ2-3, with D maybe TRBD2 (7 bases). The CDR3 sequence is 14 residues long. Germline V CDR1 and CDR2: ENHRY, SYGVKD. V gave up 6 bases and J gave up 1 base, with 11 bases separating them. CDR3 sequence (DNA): TGTGCCATCAGGAGGGGGGGAGGCACAGATACGCAGTATTTT. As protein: CAIRRGGGTDTQYF.